The present entry profiles one T cell receptor beta chain with its context. Methods used by the authors: Reference gene primer amplification gave nucleated cell count estimates. Assay: immunoSEQ multiplex PCR; the TCRdb copy retains only in-frame clones and omits some. V, J and clone size are taken as reported in that table, and D and trimming were inferred from the DNA itself. Among approximately 500,000 clones listed, approximately 85% were seen once. These data are taken from a study of blood T cell repertoires in COVID-19. Study summary: The United States, Italy and Spain were the sources of the acute and convalescent COVID-19 samples.

V lost 3 bases to trimming and J lost 2 bases, with 14 bases between them. This CDR3 has 16 residues. Germline V gene sequence: CDR1 LNHDA, CDR2 SQIVND (reference sequence). Sequencing was carried out using peripheral blood. The clonotype was recovered from a human donor in a cohort sampled during active COVID-19. The V and J genes are TRBV19 and TRBJ1-5; TRBD1 is a possible D gene (5 bases). CDR3 nucleotide sequence: TGTGCCAGTAGTATCGTCTCCCCCAGGGGCAATCAGCCCCAGCATTTT. Its protein product is CASSIVSPRGNQPQHF.